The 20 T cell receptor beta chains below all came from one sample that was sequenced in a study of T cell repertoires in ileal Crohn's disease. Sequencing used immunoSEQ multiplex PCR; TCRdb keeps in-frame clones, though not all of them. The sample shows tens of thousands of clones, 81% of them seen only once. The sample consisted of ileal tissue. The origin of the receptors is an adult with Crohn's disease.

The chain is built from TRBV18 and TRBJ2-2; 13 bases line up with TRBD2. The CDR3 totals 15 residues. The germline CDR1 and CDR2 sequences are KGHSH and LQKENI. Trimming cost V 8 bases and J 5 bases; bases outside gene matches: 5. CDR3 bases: TGTGCCAGCCAGGAGGGACTAGCGGGGACCGGGGAGCTGTTTTTT. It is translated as CASQEGLAGTGELFF.

The CDR3 loop reads CASSPPGGQETQYF. CDR3 in DNA: TGTGCCAGCAGCCCCCCAGGGGGGCAAGAGACCCAGTACTTC. The chain employs TRBV5-4 and TRBJ2-5, with TRBD1 as a possible D gene (7 bases). Germline V gives CDR1 SGHNT, CDR2 YYREEE (reference sequence). Trimming removed 4 bases at V and 2 bases at J, with 12 bases between. The CDR3 has 14 amino acids.

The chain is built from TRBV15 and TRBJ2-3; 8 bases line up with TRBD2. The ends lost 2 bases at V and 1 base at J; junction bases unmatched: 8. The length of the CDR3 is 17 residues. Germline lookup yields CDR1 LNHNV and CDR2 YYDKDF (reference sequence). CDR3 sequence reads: CATSRQGSSGGTDTQYF. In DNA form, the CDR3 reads TGTGCCACCAGCAGACAGGGGAGTAGCGGGGGCACAGATACGCAGTATTTT.

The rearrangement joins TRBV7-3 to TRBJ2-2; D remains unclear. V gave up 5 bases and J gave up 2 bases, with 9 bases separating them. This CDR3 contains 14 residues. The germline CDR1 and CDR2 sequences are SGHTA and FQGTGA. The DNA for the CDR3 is TGTGCCAGCAGCCCCTCGGGTAACACCGGGGAGCTGTTTTTT. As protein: CASSPSGNTGELFF.

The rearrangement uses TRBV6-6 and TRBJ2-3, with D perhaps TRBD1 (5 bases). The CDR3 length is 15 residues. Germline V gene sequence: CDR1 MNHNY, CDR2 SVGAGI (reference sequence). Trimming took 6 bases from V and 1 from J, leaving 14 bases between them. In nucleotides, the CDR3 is TGTGCCAGCAGAAACGACAGAGTCGGCACAGATACGCAGTATTTT. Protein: CASRNDRVGTDTQYF.

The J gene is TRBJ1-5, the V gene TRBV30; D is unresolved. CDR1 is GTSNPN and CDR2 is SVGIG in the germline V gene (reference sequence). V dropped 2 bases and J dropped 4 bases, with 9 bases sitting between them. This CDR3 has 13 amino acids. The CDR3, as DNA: TGTGCCTGGAGTCTTGGGGAGAATCAGCCCCAGCATTTT. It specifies CAWSLGENQPQHF.

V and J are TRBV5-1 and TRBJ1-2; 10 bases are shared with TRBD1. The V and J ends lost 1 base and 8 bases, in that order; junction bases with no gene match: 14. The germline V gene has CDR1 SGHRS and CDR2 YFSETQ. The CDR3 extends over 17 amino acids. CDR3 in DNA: TGCGCCAGCAGCTTGTGGTCTTGGTTGGGACAGGGGATCGGCTACACCTTC. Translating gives CASSLWSWLGQGIGYTF.

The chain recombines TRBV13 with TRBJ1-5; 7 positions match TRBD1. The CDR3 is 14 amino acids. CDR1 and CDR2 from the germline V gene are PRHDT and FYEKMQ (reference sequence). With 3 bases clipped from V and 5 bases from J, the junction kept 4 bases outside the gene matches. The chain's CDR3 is CASSLGQTDQPQHF. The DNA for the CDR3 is TGTGCCAGCAGCTTGGGACAGACGGATCAGCCCCAGCATTTT. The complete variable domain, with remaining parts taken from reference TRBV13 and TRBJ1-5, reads AAGVIQSPRHLIKEKRETATLKCYPIPRHDTVYWYQQGPGQDPQFLISFYEKMQSDKGSIPDRFSAQQFSDYHSELNMSSLELGDSALYFCASSLGQTDQPQHFGDGTRLSIL.

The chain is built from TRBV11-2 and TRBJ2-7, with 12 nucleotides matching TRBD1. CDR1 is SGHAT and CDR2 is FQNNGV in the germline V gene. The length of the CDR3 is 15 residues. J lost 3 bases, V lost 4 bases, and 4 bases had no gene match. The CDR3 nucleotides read TGTGCCAGCAGCTCCGGGACAGGGGGCATCTACGAGCAGTACTTC. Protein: CASSSGTGGIYEQYF.

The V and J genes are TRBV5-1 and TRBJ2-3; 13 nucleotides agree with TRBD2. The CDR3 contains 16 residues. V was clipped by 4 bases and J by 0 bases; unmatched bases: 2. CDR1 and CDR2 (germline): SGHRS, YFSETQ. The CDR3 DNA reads TGCGCCAGCAGCCTGGGACTAGCGGGGAGCACAGATACGCAGTATTTT. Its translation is CASSLGLAGSTDTQYF.

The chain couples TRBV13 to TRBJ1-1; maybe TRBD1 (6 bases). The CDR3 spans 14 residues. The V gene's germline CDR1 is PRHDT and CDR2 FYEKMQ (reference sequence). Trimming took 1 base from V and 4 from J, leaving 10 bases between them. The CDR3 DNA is TGTGCCAGCAGCTTAGAGGGGGAGGGCACTGAAGCTTTCTTT. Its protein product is CASSLEGEGTEAFF.

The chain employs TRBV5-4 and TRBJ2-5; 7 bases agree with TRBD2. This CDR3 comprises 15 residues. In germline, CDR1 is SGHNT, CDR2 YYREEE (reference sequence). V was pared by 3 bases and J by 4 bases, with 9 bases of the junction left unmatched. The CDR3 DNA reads TGTGCCAGCAGCTCCGGGACTTGGGGGGGAGAGACCCAGTACTTC. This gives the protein CASSSGTWGGETQYF. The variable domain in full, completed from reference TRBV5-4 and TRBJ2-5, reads ETGVTQSPTHLIKTRGQQVTLRCSSQSGHNTVSWYQQALGQGPQFIFQYYREEENGRGNFPPRFSGLQFPNYSSELNVNALELDDSALYLCASSSGTWGGETQYFGPGTRLLVL.

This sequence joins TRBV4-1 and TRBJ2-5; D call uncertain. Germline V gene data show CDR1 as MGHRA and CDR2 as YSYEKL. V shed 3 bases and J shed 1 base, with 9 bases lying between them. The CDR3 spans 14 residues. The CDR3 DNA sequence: TGCGCCAGCAGCCAGCAGTACCTCCAAGAGACCCAGTACTTC. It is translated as CASSQQYLQETQYF.

The CDR3 region has the DNA TGTGCCAGCAGCCTTAGGGGAGAAAAACTGTTTTTT. This encodes CASSLRGEKLFF. V usage is TRBV7-9 and J usage is TRBJ1-4; maybe TRBD1 (5 bases). The V gene's germline CDR1 is SEHNR and CDR2 FQNEAQ (reference sequence). This CDR3 spans 12 amino acids. The V gene lost 5 bases and the J gene lost 8 bases, with 9 bases spanning the gap.

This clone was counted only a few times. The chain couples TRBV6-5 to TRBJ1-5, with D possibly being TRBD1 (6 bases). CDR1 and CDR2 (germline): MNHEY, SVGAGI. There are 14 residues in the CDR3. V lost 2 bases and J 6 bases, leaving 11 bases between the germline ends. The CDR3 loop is CASSYRGARQPQHF. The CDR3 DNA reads TGTGCCAGCAGTTACCGGGGGGCGCGTCAGCCCCAGCATTTT.

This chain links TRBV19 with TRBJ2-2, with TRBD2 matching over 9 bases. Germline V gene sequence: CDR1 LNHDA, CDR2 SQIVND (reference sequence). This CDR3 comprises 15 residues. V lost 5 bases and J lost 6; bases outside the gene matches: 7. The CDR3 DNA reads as TGTGCCAGTAGTTTTCTAGCGGGATTGCCCGGGGAGCTGTTTTTT. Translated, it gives CASSFLAGLPGELFF.

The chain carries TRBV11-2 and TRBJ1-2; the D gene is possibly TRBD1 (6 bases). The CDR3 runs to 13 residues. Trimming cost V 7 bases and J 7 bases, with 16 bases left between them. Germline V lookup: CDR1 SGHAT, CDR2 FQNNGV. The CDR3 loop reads CASTTAGGGGYTF. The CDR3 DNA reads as TGTGCCAGCACTACGGCGGGGGGCGGTGGCTACACCTTC.

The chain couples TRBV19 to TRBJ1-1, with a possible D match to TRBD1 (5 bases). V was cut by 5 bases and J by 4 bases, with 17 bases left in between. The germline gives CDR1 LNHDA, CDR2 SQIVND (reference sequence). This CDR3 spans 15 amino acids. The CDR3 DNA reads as TGTGCCAGTAGTGAACTCCGCGGGGCGGGCACTGAAGCTTTCTTT. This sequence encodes CASSELRGAGTEAFF.

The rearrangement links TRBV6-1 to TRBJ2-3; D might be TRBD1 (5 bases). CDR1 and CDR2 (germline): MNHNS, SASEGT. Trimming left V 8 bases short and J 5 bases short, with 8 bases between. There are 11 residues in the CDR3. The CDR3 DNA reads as TGTGCCAGCCAACAGGTAGATACGCAGTATTTT. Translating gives CASQQVDTQYF.

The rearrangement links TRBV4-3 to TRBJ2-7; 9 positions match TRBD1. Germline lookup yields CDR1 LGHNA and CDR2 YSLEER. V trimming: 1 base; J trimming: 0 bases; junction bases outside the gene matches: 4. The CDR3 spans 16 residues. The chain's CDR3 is CASSQGQGDTSYEQYF. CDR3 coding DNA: TGCGCCAGCAGCCAAGGACAGGGGGACACCTCCTACGAGCAGTACTTC.